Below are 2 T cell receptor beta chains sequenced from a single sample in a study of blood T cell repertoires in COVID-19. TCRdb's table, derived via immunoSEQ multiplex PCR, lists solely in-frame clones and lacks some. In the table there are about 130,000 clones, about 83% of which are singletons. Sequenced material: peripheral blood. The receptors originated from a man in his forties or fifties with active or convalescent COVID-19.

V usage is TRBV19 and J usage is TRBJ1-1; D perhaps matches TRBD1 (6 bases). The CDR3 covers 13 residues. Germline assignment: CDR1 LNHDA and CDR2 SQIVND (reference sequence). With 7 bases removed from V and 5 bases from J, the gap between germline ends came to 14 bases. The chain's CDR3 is CASKDWQGTEAFF. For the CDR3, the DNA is TGTGCCAGTAAAGATTGGCAGGGGACTGAAGCTTTCTTT.

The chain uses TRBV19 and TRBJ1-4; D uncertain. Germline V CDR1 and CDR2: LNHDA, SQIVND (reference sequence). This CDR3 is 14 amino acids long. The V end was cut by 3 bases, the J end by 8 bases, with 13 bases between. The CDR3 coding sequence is TGTGCCAGTAGTATCTTGGCCTCGGGGGAAAAACTGTTTTTT. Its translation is CASSILASGEKLFF.